The 29 T cell receptor beta chains below come from one sample, sequenced in a study of shared clonotypes between healthy human individuals. TCRdb's copy holds only in-frame clones and misses some; the assay was immunoSEQ multiplex PCR. The sample records about 960,000 clones, 76% being singletons. Sequenced sample: memory CD4+ T cells sorted from blood. As for subset: CD45RA-negative fraction. The receptors come from a man between 18 and 35 years old in good health.

This chain connects TRBV5-4 to TRBJ1-1; D gene unclear. Trimming pared 5 bases from V and 1 base from J, leaving 15 bases between. The CDR3 runs 15 residues. CDR1 SGHNT and CDR2 YYREEE come from the germline V gene (reference sequence). CDR3 in amino acids: CASSQGSARNTEAFF. In DNA, the CDR3 is TGTGCCAGCAGTCAAGGGTCGGCGAGGAACACTGAAGCTTTCTTT.

This chain joins TRBV28 and TRBJ1-2, with D perhaps matching TRBD1 (5 bases). CDR3 size: 13 residues. V was cut by 7 bases and J by 8 bases, with 17 bases left in between. Per the germline V gene, CDR1 is MDHEN and CDR2 is SYDVKM. This chain's CDR3 is CASTPHGGGGYTF. The CDR3 nucleotides read TGTGCCAGCACTCCCCACGGGGGGGGAGGCTACACCTTC.

The chain uses TRBV27 and TRBJ1-2; TRBD1 agrees at 10 bases. Per germline, CDR1 MNHEY and CDR2 SMNVEV (reference sequence). Trimming cost V 9 bases and J 3 bases; bases outside gene matches: 4. The CDR3 extends over 13 amino acids. CDR3 sequence reads: CASRDRGHYGYTF. The CDR3 DNA sequence: TGTGCCAGTCGGGACAGGGGTCACTATGGCTACACCTTC.

This chain links TRBV27 with TRBJ2-3; the match to TRBD2 covers 7 bases. J gave up 4 bases and V 5 bases, and 18 bases lay outside the gene matches. CDR3 length equals 18 residues. In germline, CDR1 is MNHEY, CDR2 SMNVEV (reference sequence). CDR3 residues: CASSPGWRARELADTQYF. For the CDR3, the DNA is TGTGCCAGCAGTCCCGGATGGAGAGCGCGGGAGCTCGCAGATACGCAGTATTTT.

The gene calls are TRBV29-1 and TRBJ2-2; TRBD1 matches at 10 bases. Looked up from germline, CDR1 is SQVTM and CDR2 is ANQGSEA. The CDR3 totals 14 residues. V trimming: 7 bases; J trimming: 3 bases; junction bases outside the gene matches: 5. Here the CDR3 reads CSARQGADTGELFF. CDR3 sequence (DNA): TGCAGCGCCCGACAGGGGGCAGACACCGGGGAGCTGTTTTTT.

CDR3 residues: CASKLSSGANVLTF. CDR3 coding DNA: TGTGCCAGCAAACTGAGCTCTGGGGCCAACGTCCTGACTTTC. This rearrangement joins TRBV28 to TRBJ2-6; D unclear. This CDR3 has 14 amino acids. V was clipped by 7 bases and J by 0 bases, with 7 bases between them. CDR1 and CDR2 (germline): MDHEN, SYDVKM.

This chain uses TRBV5-1 with TRBJ2-7, with D possibly matching TRBD1 (5 bases). The germline V gene has CDR1 SGHRS and CDR2 YFSETQ. V lost 1 base, J lost 2 bases, and 19 bases lay in between. The CDR3 contains 17 residues. The CDR3: CASSLTVYQGAAYEQYF. Written as DNA, the CDR3 is TGCGCCAGCAGCTTGACTGTATACCAGGGCGCGGCCTACGAGCAGTACTTC.

The chain combines TRBV7-2 with TRBJ2-2; 10 nucleotides line up with TRBD2. The V gene's germline CDR1 is SGHTA and CDR2 FQGNSA. Trimming at V came to 3 bases and at J to 7 bases, leaving 8 bases not matched to a gene. The CDR3 is 16 residues long. The CDR3 DNA sequence: TGTGCCAGCAGCTTGCAAGCGGGAGGGGGAGGCGGGGAGCTGTTTTTT. It yields the protein CASSLQAGGGGGELFF.

This clone was counted a few times. The V gene is TRBV6-1, the J gene TRBJ1-5, with 7 bases aligning to TRBD1. V lost 6 bases to trimming and J lost 5 bases; unmatched junction nucleotides: 4. Germline V lookup: CDR1 MNHNS, CDR2 SASEGT. The CDR3 runs to 13 residues. The CDR3 reads CASSRDSYQPQHF. As DNA, the CDR3 is TGTGCCAGCAGCCGGGACAGCTATCAGCCCCAGCATTTT.

The V gene is TRBV30, the J gene TRBJ2-7, with 8 bases identical to TRBD2. The CDR3 has 12 residues. Trimming at V came to 8 bases and at J to 2 bases, leaving 5 bases not matched to a gene. Germline CDR1 and CDR2: GTSNPN and SVGIG (reference sequence). CDR3 coding DNA: TGTGCCGGTACGGGGGGGGCCTACGAGCAGTACTTC. This gives the protein CAGTGGAYEQYF.

The chain uses TRBV5-1 and TRBJ1-2, with a possible D match to TRBD1 (6 bases). V lost 0 bases to trimming and J lost 4 bases, with 10 bases between them. The germline V gene has CDR1 SGHRS and CDR2 YFSETQ. The CDR3 covers 14 residues. As DNA, the CDR3 is TGCGCCAGCAGCTTGGACCAGGGGTTCTATGGCTACACCTTC. Translation: CASSLDQGFYGYTF.

J is TRBJ2-3 and V is TRBV29-1; D is perhaps TRBD1 or TRBD2 (6 bases each). Trimming shortened V by 4 bases and J by 6 bases, and 17 bases separated the two germline ends. CDR1 and CDR2 (germline): SQVTM, ANQGSEA. The CDR3 consists of 14 residues. The CDR3 DNA is TGCAGCGTTGGTGGCGGCAAAGGGGGGGATACGCAGTATTTT. Amino acids: CSVGGGKGGDTQYF.

This sequence joins TRBV9 and TRBJ2-1, with D possibly matching TRBD1 (6 bases). Trimming took off 1 base at V and 5 bases at J, with 13 bases between the two ends. The CDR3 contains 15 residues. CDR1 and CDR2 (germline): SGDLS, YYNGEE. Here the CDR3 reads CASSVQGSSNNEQFF. The CDR3 bases are TGTGCCAGCAGCGTACAGGGGAGTTCCAACAATGAGCAGTTCTTC.

This clone was observed many times. This chain links TRBV30 with TRBJ1-1; D possibly corresponds to TRBD1 (5 bases). V was trimmed by 2 bases and J by 4 bases, leaving 11 bases between them. The CDR3 has 13 amino acids. The germline V gene has CDR1 GTSNPN and CDR2 SVGIG (reference sequence). CDR3 amino acids: CAWSSGTTTEAFF. Here the CDR3 DNA reads TGTGCCTGGAGTTCCGGGACGACCACTGAAGCTTTCTTT.

The chain combines TRBV13 with TRBJ2-3; D gene uncertain. The V end was cut by 3 bases, the J end by 0 bases, with 16 bases between. CDR1 and CDR2 from the germline V gene are PRHDT and FYEKMQ (reference sequence). CDR3 length: 17 residues. CDR3 amino acids: CASSFPWTSTSTDTQYF. The DNA of the CDR3 is TGTGCCAGCAGCTTCCCGTGGACCTCGACTAGCACAGATACGCAGTATTTT.

The chain joins TRBV30 to TRBJ1-1, with TRBD1 as a possible D gene (6 bases). This CDR3 contains 13 residues. Trimming took off 3 bases at V and 6 bases at J, with 14 bases between the two ends. Germline V gives CDR1 GTSNPN, CDR2 SVGIG (reference sequence). CDR3 amino acids: CAWRYREDSEAFF. The CDR3 nucleotides are TGTGCCTGGAGGTACAGGGAGGATTCTGAAGCTTTCTTT.

The chain couples TRBV2 to TRBJ2-3; 8 bases are shared with TRBD1. This CDR3 has 13 residues. Germline CDR1 is SNHLY and CDR2 is FYNNEI. V dropped 10 bases and J dropped 1; count of bases not matched to a gene: 4. The CDR3 protein is CANQGAGTDTQYF. The CDR3 coding sequence is TGTGCCAATCAGGGGGCGGGCACAGATACGCAGTATTTT.

This sequence joins TRBV18 and TRBJ2-7; D is uncertain. The CDR3 totals 13 residues. The V and J ends lost 5 bases and 3 bases respectively, with 11 bases between them. Germline V CDR1 and CDR2: KGHSH, LQKENI. The CDR3 region is CASSISGGYEQYF. The CDR3 DNA reads as TGTGCCAGCTCAATATCTGGCGGCTACGAGCAGTACTTC.

The V gene is TRBV7-2, the J gene TRBJ1-1; D unclear. V lost 1 base and J 0 bases, leaving 9 bases between the germline ends. This CDR3 region has 15 residues. Germline V gene data show CDR1 as SGHTA and CDR2 as FQGNSA. The CDR3 nucleotides are TGTGCCAGCAGCTTAGGGGATACAGTGAACACTGAAGCTTTCTTT. This encodes CASSLGDTVNTEAFF.

The rearrangement joins TRBV18 to TRBJ1-3; D possibly corresponds to TRBD1 (5 bases). The germline V and J ends were trimmed by 0 bases and 4 bases, with 16 bases remaining between them. CDR3 size: 17 residues. Germline V gives CDR1 KGHSH, CDR2 LQKENI. The CDR3 DNA reads TGTGCCAGCTCACCACCCCCTAGCAGGGCCGGGGGAAACACCATATATTTT. Its protein product is CASSPPPSRAGGNTIYF.

The rearrangement uses TRBV11-2 and TRBJ1-3, with D unclear. The CDR3 has 12 amino acids. The V gene lost 10 bases and the J gene lost 0 bases, with 7 bases spanning the gap. Germline V lookup: CDR1 SGHAT, CDR2 FQNNGV. CDR3 in amino acids: CAIQISGNTIYF. For the CDR3, the DNA is TGTGCCATCCAGATCTCTGGAAACACCATATATTTT.

The rearrangement links TRBV21-1 to TRBJ1-5; the D call in the table, TRBD1, was not verified against the DNA. TRBV21-1 is a pseudogene. The CDR3 is made up of 17 amino acids. The CDR3 region has the DNA TGTGCCAGCAGCAAGAATACACGACAGGGGGACAATCAGCCCCAGCATTTT. Protein product: CASSKNTRQGDNQPQHF.

A note on this clone: A much larger clone lies a single base off, so this may be a read error. This chain joins TRBV11-2 and TRBJ2-2, with 9 bases fitting TRBD1. The CDR3 has 15 residues. CDR1 and CDR2 (germline): SGHAT, FQNNGV. CDR3: CDSSNRDRATGELFF. In DNA form, the CDR3 reads TGTGACAGCAGCAACCGGGACAGGGCCACCGGGGAGCTGTTTTTT.

A remark on this clone: The sample holds other DNA sequences that translate to the same CDR3. This chain connects TRBV13 to TRBJ2-1, with 7 bases that match TRBD2. The germline CDR1 and CDR2 sequences are PRHDT and FYEKMQ (reference sequence). CDR3 size: 15 residues. The V segment lost 0 bases and the J segment 6 bases; nucleotides outside the gene matches: 5. The CDR3 loop reads CASSLGGRAINEQFF. In DNA form, the CDR3 reads TGTGCCAGCAGCTTAGGTGGGAGGGCCATCAATGAGCAGTTCTTC. Full variable domain (rest looked up from reference TRBV13 and TRBJ2-1): AAGVIQSPRHLIKEKRETATLKCYPIPRHDTVYWYQQGPGQDPQFLISFYEKMQSDKGSIPDRFSAQQFSDYHSELNMSSLELGDSALYFCASSLGGRAINEQFFGPGTRLTVL.

V and J are TRBV7-6 and TRBJ2-2; 7 bases line up with TRBD2. The CDR3 runs to 15 residues. Germline lookup yields CDR1 SGHVS and CDR2 FNYEAQ. Losses at the gene ends were 5 bases for V and 1 base for J; bases not matched to a gene: 4. CDR3 nucleotides: TGTGCCAGCAGCCTTGCGGGGGAGAACACCGGGGAGCTGTTTTTT. This sequence encodes CASSLAGENTGELFF.

V gene TRBV4-1 combines with J gene TRBJ2-2, with 7 bases identical to TRBD2. Germline lookup yields CDR1 MGHRA and CDR2 YSYEKL. V lost 1 base to trimming and J lost 5 bases; unmatched junction nucleotides: 7. The CDR3 extends over 16 amino acids. The CDR3 loop is CASSQVSGRRTGELFF. Written as DNA, the CDR3 is TGCGCCAGCAGCCAAGTATCCGGGAGGAGGACCGGGGAGCTGTTTTTT.

With respect to this clone: Different DNA sequences within this sample yield the same CDR3. The chain links TRBV28 to TRBJ2-5, with 7 bases lining up with TRBD2. CDR1 and CDR2 (germline): MDHEN, SYDVKM. V shed 2 bases, J shed 5 bases, and the junction held 2 bases outside the gene matches. The CDR3 is 13 amino acids. The CDR3 region has the DNA TGTGCCAGCAGTTTAGGGAGGGTTGAGACCCAGTACTTC. Translating gives CASSLGRVETQYF.

This chain connects TRBV7-6 to TRBJ1-2; D gene ambiguous. CDR3 size: 13 residues. Germline V gene data show CDR1 as SGHVS and CDR2 as FNYEAQ. V was shortened by 8 bases and J by 6 bases, with 16 bases between the two germline ends. CDR3 residues: CASFPTSVNGYTF. The CDR3, as DNA: TGTGCCAGCTTCCCTACTTCGGTAAATGGCTACACCTTC.

This clone was seen just once. V usage is TRBV5-4 and J usage is TRBJ2-7, with TRBD2 matching 9 bases. This CDR3 is built from 13 residues. V trimming: 3 bases; J trimming: 3 bases; junction bases outside the gene matches: 1. Germline V gene sequence: CDR1 SGHNT, CDR2 YYREEE (reference sequence). The CDR3 sequence is CASSSLAGYEQYF. In nucleotides, the CDR3 is TGTGCCAGCAGCTCACTAGCGGGCTACGAGCAGTACTTC.